The 21 T cell receptor beta chains listed next were all sequenced from one sample in a study of T-cell memory formation after mild COVID-19. TCRdb reprocessed the 5' RACE reads via MiXCR and lists one record per CDR3 protein. The sample yields roughly 310,000 distinct CDR3 sequences, 15% to 20% seen once. Sequencing was carried out using PBMCs or a T cell subset sorted from them (not recorded which). The receptors shown here come from a man between 18 and 35 years old who had mild COVID-19 (a few samples of this study predate the infection). Cell type and time point are not known.

The chain joins TRBV7-6 to TRBJ1-5, with 7 bases identical to TRBD1. From germline, CDR1 is SGHVS and CDR2 FNYEAQ. The CDR3 has 15 amino acids. The trim removed 5 bases at V and 6 bases at J, leaving 10 bases unmatched. This chain's CDR3 is CASSGGTAPGQPQHF. The CDR3 DNA is TGTGCCAGCAGCGGAGGGACAGCTCCTGGTCAGCCCCAGCATTTT.

This clonotype has just a few counts. The CDR3 loop is CASSLTFNEQFF. The CDR3 DNA follows: TGCGCCAGCAGCTTGACTTTTAATGAGCAGTTCTTC. The rearrangement uses TRBV5-1 and TRBJ2-1; D remains ambiguous. This CDR3 contains 12 residues. The germline V gene has CDR1 SGHRS and CDR2 YFSETQ. Trimming removed 1 base from V and 7 bases from J, with 6 bases in between.

This clonotype was recorded at least ten times. V and J are TRBV6-2 or TRBV6-3 and TRBJ2-7, with D hard to call. Germline-derived CDR1 and CDR2 are MNHEY and SVGEGT. The V end was cut by 8 bases, the J end by 2 bases, with 16 bases between. The CDR3 is 14 amino acids. CDR3 protein: CASGGRVETYEQYF. The CDR3 nucleotides are TGTGCCAGCGGTGGACGAGTAGAAACCTACGAGCAGTACTTC.

This clonotype turned up a few times. This sequence joins TRBV7-2 and TRBJ2-2; 9 nucleotides match TRBD1. CDR1 and CDR2 (germline): SGHTA, FQGNSA. This CDR3 contains 16 residues. The V segment lost 5 bases and the J segment 5 bases; nucleotides outside the gene matches: 9. CDR3 sequence (DNA): TGTGCCAGCAGCCGGTCCGGGACAGGGCGTACCGGGGAGCTGTTTTTT. As protein: CASSRSGTGRTGELFF.

This clonotype was seen more than once but under ten times. The V gene is TRBV12-3 or TRBV12-4, the J gene TRBJ1-2; possibly TRBD1 for D (5 bases). This CDR3 has 13 residues. V lost 2 bases to trimming and J lost 4 bases, with 8 bases between them. CDR3 nucleotides: TGTGCCAGCAGTTTATGGCAGGGCTATGGCTACACCTTC. This codes for CASSLWQGYGYTF.

The gene calls are TRBV27 and TRBJ2-7; D is tentatively TRBD1 or TRBD2 (6 bases each). Germline values: CDR1 MNHEY, CDR2 SMNVEV (reference sequence). The CDR3 has 14 residues. Trimming took off 3 bases at V and 6 bases at J, with 15 bases between the two ends. CDR3 loop: CASSFGGLGGEQYF. The CDR3, as DNA: TGTGCCAGCAGTTTTGGGGGGCTTGGCGGCGAGCAGTACTTC.

There are a few counts of this clonotype. This chain connects TRBV29-1 to TRBJ2-2, with D perhaps matching TRBD2 (5 bases). Germline loops: CDR1 SQVTM, CDR2 ANQGSEA. V lost 7 bases and J 5 bases, leaving 8 bases between the germline ends. CDR3 length equals 11 residues. CDR3 DNA sequence: TGCAGCGCACGGGGAACCGGGGAGCTGTTTTTT. This encodes CSARGTGELFF.

This clonotype was detected many times. The chain uses TRBV2 and TRBJ2-1, with no clear D. CDR1 and CDR2 (germline): SNHLY, FYNNEI. This CDR3 has 11 residues. Trimming removed 5 bases at V and 4 bases at J, with 3 bases between. The CDR3 region is CASSWYNEQFF. The CDR3 DNA follows: TGTGCCAGCAGTTGGTACAATGAGCAGTTCTTC.

This clonotype came up a few times. The CDR3 does not end in the conserved phenylalanine or tryptophan, so this is likely a read error. The limits of the CDR3 on the DNA are not certain, so only TCRdb's listed CDR3 is given. The chain joins TRBV7-2 to TRBJ2-3; TRBD2, the table's D call, was not compared with the DNA. Germline CDR1 is SGHTA and CDR2 is FQGNSA. The CDR3 has 13 residues if both end residues are counted. CDR3 loop: CASSWIPGPSPSS.

The CDR3 DNA reads as TGTGCCAGCAGTTCATGGACAGAAGATAACTATGGCTACACCTTC. As protein: CASSSWTEDNYGYTF. The chain links TRBV28 to TRBJ1-2, with a possible D match to TRBD1 (6 bases). The V and J ends lost 4 bases and 1 base respectively, with 13 bases between them. CDR1 is MDHEN, CDR2 SYDVKM, per germline. The CDR3 runs 15 residues.

This chain connects TRBV5-1 to TRBJ2-5, with 10 nucleotides matching TRBD2. J was trimmed by 2 bases and V by 5 bases; bases with no gene match: 3. Germline V gene lookup returns CDR1 SGHRS and CDR2 YFSETQ. CDR3 length: 14 residues. DNA for the CDR3: TGCGCCAGCAGAACTAGCGGGGTACAAGAGACCCAGTACTTC. Translated: CASRTSGVQETQYF.

V gene TRBV28 combines with J gene TRBJ2-7; a possible D gene is TRBD1 (6 bases). Germline values: CDR1 MDHEN, CDR2 SYDVKM. V gave up 3 bases and J gave up 2 bases, with 26 bases separating them. This CDR3 contains 19 residues. The CDR3 DNA is TGTGCCAGCAGTTTGAACACGCTGGCCCGGGGACACCTTCCCTACGAGCAGTACGTC. Protein sequence: CASSLNTLARGHLPYEQYV.

This clonotype has a handful of counts. V gene TRBV28 combines with J gene TRBJ2-7, with 10 bases fitting TRBD2. CDR1 and CDR2 from the germline V gene are MDHEN and SYDVKM. CDR3 length equals 14 residues. The ends lost 5 bases at V and 4 bases at J; junction bases unmatched: 5. The DNA for the CDR3 is TGTGCCAGCAGTATAGCGGGGGGCTTGTACGAGCAGTACGTC. Translation: CASSIAGGLYEQYV.

This clonotype was found a few times. The V and J genes are TRBV12-3 or TRBV12-4 and TRBJ1-2; 12 bases line up with TRBD1. The length of the CDR3 is 16 residues. Losses at the gene ends were 7 bases for V and 5 bases for J; bases not matched to a gene: 11. The CDR3, as DNA: TGTGCCAGCATACCTCTTGGGACAGGGGGCATGTATGGCTACACCTTC. It codes for CASIPLGTGGMYGYTF.

This clonotype was seen only a few times. Germline is not matched at one junction end, which may reflect a read error. The chain joins TRBV5-1 to TRBJ1-6; TRBD1 matches at 7 bases. Germline lookup yields CDR1 SGHRS and CDR2 YFSETQ. This CDR3 contains 15 residues. CDR3 in amino acids: CASSFDRAYNSPLHF. CDR3 sequence (DNA): TGCGCCAGCAGCTTCGACAGGGCCTACAATTCACCCCTCCACTTT.

The J gene is TRBJ2-7, the V gene TRBV9; the match to TRBD1 covers 11 bases. The CDR3 runs to 14 residues. With 4 bases clipped from V and 6 bases from J, the junction kept 6 bases outside the gene matches. Germline V gives CDR1 SGDLS, CDR2 YYNGEE. CDR3 region: CASSHGTGGREQYF. The CDR3 DNA is TGTGCCAGCAGCCACGGGACAGGGGGTCGCGAGCAGTACTTC.

The chain couples TRBV6-1 to TRBJ2-5; D is possibly TRBD1 (5 bases). CDR3 size: 15 residues. Trimming took off 8 bases at V and 2 bases at J, with 18 bases between the two ends. CDR1 MNHNS and CDR2 SASEGT come from the germline V gene. Here the CDR3 reads CASSKGRTLQETQYF. The CDR3 DNA reads as TGTGCCAGCTCGAAGGGTAGGACACTACAAGAGACCCAGTACTTC.

There are a few counts of this clonotype. This chain uses TRBV5-1 with TRBJ1-1, with a possible D match to TRBD1 (5 bases). The CDR3 is made up of 15 amino acids. Between the trimmed V and J ends, which lost 2 bases and 3 bases, there was a span of 14 bases. The germline V gene has CDR1 SGHRS and CDR2 YFSETQ. The CDR3 region has the DNA TGCGCCAGCAGCTTTACAGGCGTGCGGGACACTGAAGCTTTCTTT. Translated: CASSFTGVRDTEAFF.

This clonotype was found many times. The rearrangement uses TRBV12-3 or TRBV12-4 and TRBJ2-5, with 7 positions matching TRBD1. V shed 6 bases, J shed 5 bases, and the junction held 6 bases outside the gene matches. The CDR3 covers 13 residues. CDR3 region: CASRLDRDETQYF. CDR3 in DNA: TGTGCCAGCAGGCTTGACAGGGATGAGACCCAGTACTTC.

The chain is built from TRBV6-5 and TRBJ1-3; TRBD1 aligns across 7 bases. Germline CDR1 is MNHEY and CDR2 is SVGAGI. J lost 0 bases, V lost 0 bases, and 2 bases had no gene match. The CDR3 has 16 residues. For the CDR3, the DNA is TGTGCCAGCAGTTACTCAGCAGGGGGCTCTGGAAACACCATATATTTT. As protein: CASSYSAGGSGNTIYF.

The V call is TRBV6-5, the J call TRBJ2-7, with 7 nucleotides matching TRBD1. The CDR3 covers 13 residues. V trimming: 6 bases; J trimming: 2 bases; junction bases outside the gene matches: 4. The germline gives CDR1 MNHEY, CDR2 SVGAGI. CDR3 nucleotides: TGTGCCAGCAGCAAGGGACAGACCTACGAGCAGTACTTC. This codes for CASSKGQTYEQYF.